The 3 T cell receptor beta chains listed next were all sequenced from one sample in a study of a mutant IDH1 vaccine in newly diagnosed glioma (dated by TCRdb to the early 2020s). The time point label, read with the paper, signifies: week 23, last vaccination. Each vaccine dose, consisting of 300 ug of a 20-mer mutant IDH1 peptide in Montanide, was administered subcutaneously with topical imiquimod. Library method: the immunoSEQ multiplex PCR assay. Held by TCRdb, this immuneACCESS table contains in-frame sequences only and omits some clones. Under half of the omission traces to an unresolved V gene where checked; the cause of the rest is unknown. This sample holds tens of thousands of clones; roughly 80% were observed only once. The ten most abundant clones make up roughly 6.2% of the sample. For these receptors, no antigen is known. Source: PBMCs, taken from a glioma patient whose treatment included an IDH1 peptide vaccine. These receptors were collected from a man aged 40-49 years with glioma.

This chain uses TRBV9 with TRBJ2-5; 8 bases line up with TRBD2. The germline V gene has CDR1 SGDLS and CDR2 YYNGEE. The CDR3 sequence is 15 residues long. V shed 4 bases, J shed 1 base, and the junction held 6 bases outside the gene matches. CDR3 DNA: TGTGCCAGCAGCCCCCCTCGGGGGGGCCAAGAGACCCAGTACTTC. It is translated as CASSPPRGGQETQYF.

J is TRBJ2-7 and V is TRBV6-6, with D maybe TRBD1 (6 bases). CDR1 is MNHNY, CDR2 SVGAGI, per germline (reference sequence). The CDR3 is 15 residues long. V lost 5 bases, J lost 3 bases, and 17 bases lay in between. CDR3 bases: TGTGCCAGCAGTAGCCCCCGGACAGCCTTCTACGAGCAGTACTTC. Its translation: CASSSPRTAFYEQYF.

The chain has TRBV5-1 and TRBJ1-1, with D perhaps matching TRBD1 (6 bases). Trimming shortened V by 5 bases and J by 4 bases, and 12 bases separated the two germline ends. The length of the CDR3 is 13 residues. Per the germline V gene, CDR1 is SGHRS and CDR2 is YFSETQ. The CDR3 loop is CASRHDRSTEAFF. The CDR3 region has the DNA TGCGCCAGCAGACACGACAGGTCCACTGAAGCTTTCTTT.